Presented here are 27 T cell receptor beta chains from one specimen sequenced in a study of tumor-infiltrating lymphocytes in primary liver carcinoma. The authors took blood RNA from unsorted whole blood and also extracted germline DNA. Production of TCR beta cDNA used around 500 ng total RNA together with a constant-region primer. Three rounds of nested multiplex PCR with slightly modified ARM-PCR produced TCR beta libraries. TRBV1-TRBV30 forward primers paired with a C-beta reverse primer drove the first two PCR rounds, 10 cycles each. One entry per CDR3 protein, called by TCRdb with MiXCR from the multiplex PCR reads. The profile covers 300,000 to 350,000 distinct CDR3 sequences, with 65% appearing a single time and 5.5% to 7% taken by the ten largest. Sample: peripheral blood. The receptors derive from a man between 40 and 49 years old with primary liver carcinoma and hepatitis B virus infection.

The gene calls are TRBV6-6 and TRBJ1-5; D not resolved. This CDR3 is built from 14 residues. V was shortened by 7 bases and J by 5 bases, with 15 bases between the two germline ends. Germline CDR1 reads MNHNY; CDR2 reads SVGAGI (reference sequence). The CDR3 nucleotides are TGTGCCAGCAACTACAACGGGGTTGATCAGCCCCAGCATTTT. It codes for CASNYNGVDQPQHF.

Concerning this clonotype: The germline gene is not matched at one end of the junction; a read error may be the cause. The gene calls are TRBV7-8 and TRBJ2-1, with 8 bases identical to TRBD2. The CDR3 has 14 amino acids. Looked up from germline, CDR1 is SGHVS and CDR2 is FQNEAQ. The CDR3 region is CTSSLAGKDNEQFF. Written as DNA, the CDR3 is TGTACCAGCAGCTTAGCGGGAAAGGACAATGAGCAGTTCTTC.

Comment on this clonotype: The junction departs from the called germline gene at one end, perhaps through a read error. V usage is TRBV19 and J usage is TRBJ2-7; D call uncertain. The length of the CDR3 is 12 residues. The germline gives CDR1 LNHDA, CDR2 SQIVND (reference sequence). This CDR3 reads CASSNSFYEKYF. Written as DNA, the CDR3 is TGTGCCAGTAGTAACTCGTTCTACGAGAAGTACTTC.

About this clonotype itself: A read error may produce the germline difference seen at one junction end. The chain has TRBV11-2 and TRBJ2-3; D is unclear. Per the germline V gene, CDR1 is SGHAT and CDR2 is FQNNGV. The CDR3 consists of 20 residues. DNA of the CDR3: TGTGCTAGCAGCCCACAAAGGGTCGCGGCCCTACGCCCCAGCACAGATACGCAGTATTTT. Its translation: CASSPQRVAALRPSTDTQYF.

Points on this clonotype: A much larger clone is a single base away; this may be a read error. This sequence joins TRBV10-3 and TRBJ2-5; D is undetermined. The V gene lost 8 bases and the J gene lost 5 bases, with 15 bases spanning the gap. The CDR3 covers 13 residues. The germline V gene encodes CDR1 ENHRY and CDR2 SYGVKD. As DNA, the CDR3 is TGTGCCATCGGGGAAATAGGTTGGGAGACCCAGTACTTC. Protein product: CAIGEIGWETQYF.

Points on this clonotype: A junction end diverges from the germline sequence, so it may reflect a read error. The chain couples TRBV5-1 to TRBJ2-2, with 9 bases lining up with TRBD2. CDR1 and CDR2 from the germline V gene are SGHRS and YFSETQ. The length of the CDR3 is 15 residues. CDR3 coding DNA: TGCGCCTGCAGCTTGACTAGCGGTGGTAGCGCGGAGCTGTTTTTT. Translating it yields CACSLTSGGSAELFF.

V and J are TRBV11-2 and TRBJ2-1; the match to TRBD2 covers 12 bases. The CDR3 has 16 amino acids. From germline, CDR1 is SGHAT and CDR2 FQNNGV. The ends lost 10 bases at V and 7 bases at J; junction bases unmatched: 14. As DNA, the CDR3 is TGTGCCAACAGTCCGAGACTAGCGGGAGTTGGAAATGAGCAGTTCTTC. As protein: CANSPRLAGVGNEQFF. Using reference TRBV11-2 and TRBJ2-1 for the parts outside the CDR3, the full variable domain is EAGVAQSPRYKIIEKRQSVAFWCNPISGHATLYWYQQILGQGPKLLIQFQNNGVVDDSQLPKDRFSAERLKGVDSTLKIQPAKLEDSAVYLCANSPRLAGVGNEQFFGPGTRLTVL.

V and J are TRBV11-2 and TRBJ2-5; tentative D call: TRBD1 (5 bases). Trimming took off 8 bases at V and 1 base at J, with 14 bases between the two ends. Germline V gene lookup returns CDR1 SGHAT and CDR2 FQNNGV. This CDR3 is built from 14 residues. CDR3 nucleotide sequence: TGTGCCAGCGGCTCCGTGACAGTCCAAGAGACCCAGTACTTC. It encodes CASGSVTVQETQYF.

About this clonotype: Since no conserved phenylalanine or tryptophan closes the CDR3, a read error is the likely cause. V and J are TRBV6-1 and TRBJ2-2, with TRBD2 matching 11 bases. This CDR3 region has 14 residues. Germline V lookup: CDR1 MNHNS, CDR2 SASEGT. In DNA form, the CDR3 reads TGTGCCAGCGGGGGACTAGCGGTGACCGGGAAGCTGTTTCTT. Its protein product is CASGGLAVTGKLFL.

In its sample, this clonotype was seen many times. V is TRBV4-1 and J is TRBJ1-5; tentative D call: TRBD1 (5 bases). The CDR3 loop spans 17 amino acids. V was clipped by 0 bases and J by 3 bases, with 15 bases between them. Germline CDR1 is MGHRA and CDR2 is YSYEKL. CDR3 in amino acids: CASSQDSTGGHNQPQHF. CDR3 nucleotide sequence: TGCGCCAGCAGCCAAGATTCAACAGGTGGCCACAATCAGCCCCAGCATTTT.

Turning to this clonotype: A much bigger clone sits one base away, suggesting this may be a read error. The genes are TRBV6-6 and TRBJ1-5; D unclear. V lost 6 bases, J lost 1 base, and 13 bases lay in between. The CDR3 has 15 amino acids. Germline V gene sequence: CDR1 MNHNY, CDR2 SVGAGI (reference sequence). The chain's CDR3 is CASSPMVASNQPQHF. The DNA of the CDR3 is TGTGCCAGCAGCCCCATGGTAGCCAGCAATCAGCCCCAGCATTTT.

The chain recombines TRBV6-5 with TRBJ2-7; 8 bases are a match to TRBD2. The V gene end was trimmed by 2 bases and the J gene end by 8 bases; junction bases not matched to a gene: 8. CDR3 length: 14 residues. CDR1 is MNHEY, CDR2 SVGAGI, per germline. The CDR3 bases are TGTGCCAGCAGTTACCAGAGCGGGGGTTACAAGCAGTACTTC. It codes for CASSYQSGGYKQYF.

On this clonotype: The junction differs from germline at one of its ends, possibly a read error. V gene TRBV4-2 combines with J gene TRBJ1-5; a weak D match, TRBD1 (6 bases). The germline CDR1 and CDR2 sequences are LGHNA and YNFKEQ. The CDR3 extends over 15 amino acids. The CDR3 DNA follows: TGTGCCAGCATCCAAACGGGGAGGGGGGATCAGCCCCAGCATTTT. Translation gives CASIQTGRGDQPQHF.

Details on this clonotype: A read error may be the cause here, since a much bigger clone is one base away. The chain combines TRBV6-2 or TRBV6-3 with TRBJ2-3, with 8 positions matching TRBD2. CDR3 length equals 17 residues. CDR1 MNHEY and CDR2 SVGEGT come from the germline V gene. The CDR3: CASSSASGGRSTNTQYF. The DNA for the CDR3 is TGTGCCAGCAGTTCCGCCTCGGGCGGGAGGAGCACAAATACGCAGTATTTT.

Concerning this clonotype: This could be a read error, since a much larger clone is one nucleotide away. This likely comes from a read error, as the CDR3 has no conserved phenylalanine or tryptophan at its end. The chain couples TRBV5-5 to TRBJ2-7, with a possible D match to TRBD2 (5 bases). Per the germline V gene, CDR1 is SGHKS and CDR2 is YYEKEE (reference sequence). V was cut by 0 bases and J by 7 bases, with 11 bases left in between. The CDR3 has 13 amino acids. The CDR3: CASSLGPGGEQYL. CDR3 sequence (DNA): TGTGCCAGCAGCTTGGGACCCGGCGGGGAGCAGTACTTG.

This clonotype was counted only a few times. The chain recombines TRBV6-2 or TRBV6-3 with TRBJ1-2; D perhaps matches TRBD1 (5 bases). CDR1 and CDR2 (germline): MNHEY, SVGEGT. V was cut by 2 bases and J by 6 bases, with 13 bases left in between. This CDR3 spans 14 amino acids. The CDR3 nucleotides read TGTGCCAGCAGTTACGGAGGGGCGGTCCATGGCTACACCTTC. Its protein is CASSYGGAVHGYTF.

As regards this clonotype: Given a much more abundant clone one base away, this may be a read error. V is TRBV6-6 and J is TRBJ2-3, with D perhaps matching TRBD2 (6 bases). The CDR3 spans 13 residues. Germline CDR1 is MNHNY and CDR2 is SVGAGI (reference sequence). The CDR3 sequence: CGSRGTSTDTQYF. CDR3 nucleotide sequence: TGTGGCAGCAGAGGGACTAGCACAGATACGCAGTATTTT.

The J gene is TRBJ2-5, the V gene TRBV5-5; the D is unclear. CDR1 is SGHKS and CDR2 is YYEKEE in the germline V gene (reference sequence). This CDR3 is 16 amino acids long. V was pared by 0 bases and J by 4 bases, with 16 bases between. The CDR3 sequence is CASSLGSIWRGETQYF. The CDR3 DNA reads TGTGCCAGCAGCTTGGGAAGTATTTGGCGAGGAGAGACCCAGTACTTC.

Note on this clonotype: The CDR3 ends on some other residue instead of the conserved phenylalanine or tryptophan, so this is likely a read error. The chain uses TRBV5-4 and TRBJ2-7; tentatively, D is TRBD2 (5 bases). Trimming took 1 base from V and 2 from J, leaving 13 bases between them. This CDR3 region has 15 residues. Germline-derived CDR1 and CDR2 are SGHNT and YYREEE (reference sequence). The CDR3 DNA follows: TGTGCCAGCAGCTTGCGGGAAAGGGAGACCTACGAGCAGTACCTC. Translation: CASSLRERETYEQYL.

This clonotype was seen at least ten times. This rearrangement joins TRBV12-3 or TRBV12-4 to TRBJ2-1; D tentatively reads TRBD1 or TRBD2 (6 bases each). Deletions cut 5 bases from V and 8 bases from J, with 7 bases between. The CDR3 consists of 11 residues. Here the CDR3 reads CASSRGDEQFF. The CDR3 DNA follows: TGTGCCAGCAGTAGGGGGGATGAGCAGTTCTTC.

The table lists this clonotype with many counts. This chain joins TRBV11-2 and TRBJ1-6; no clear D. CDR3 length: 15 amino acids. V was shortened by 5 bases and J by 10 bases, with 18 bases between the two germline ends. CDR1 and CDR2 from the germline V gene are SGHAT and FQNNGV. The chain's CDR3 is CASSPEFGEKSPLHF. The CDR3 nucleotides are TGTGCCAGCAGCCCGGAATTTGGCGAGAAATCACCCCTCCACTTT.

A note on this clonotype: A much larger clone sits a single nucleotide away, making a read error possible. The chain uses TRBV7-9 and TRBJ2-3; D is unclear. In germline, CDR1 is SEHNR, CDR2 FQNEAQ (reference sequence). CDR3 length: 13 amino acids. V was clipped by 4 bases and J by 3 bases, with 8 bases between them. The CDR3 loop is CASSSSHTDTQYF. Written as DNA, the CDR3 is TGTGCCAGCAGCTCAAGCCATACAGATACGCAGTATTTT.

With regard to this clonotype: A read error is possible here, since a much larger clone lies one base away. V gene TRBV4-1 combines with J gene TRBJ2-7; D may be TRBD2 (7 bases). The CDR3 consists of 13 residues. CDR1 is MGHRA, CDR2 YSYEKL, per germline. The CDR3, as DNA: TGCACCAGCGCAGCGGGACACTCCTACGAGCAGTACTTC. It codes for CTSAAGHSYEQYF.

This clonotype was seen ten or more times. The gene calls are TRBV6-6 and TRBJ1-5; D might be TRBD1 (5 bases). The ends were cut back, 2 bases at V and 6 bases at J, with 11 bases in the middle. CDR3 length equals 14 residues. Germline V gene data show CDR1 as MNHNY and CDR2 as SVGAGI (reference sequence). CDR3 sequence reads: CASSYQGPGQPQHF. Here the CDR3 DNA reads TGTGCCAGCAGTTACCAGGGACCCGGTCAGCCCCAGCATTTT.

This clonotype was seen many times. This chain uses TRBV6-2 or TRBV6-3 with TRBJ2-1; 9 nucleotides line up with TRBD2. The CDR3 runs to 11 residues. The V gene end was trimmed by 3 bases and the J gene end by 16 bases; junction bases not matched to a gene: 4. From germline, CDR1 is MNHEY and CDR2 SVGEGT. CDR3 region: CASSYSGRGFF. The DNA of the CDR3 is TGTGCCAGCAGTTATAGCGGGAGAGGTTTCTTC.

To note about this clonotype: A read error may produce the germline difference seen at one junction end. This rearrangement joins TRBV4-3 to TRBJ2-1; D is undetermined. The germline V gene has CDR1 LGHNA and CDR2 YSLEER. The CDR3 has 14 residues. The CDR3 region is CASSQAGATGEHFF. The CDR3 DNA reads TGCGCCAGCAGCCAAGCGGGTGCGACTGGTGAGCACTTCTTC.

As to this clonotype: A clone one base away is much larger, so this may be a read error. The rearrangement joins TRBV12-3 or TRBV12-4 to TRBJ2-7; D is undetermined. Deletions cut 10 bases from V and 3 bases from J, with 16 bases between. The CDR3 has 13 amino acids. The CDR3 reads CAMPQVRHYEQYF. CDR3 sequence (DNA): TGTGCCATGCCCCAGGTCCGCCACTACGAGCAGTACTTC.